Shown below are 31 T cell receptor beta chains from a single sample sequenced in a study of blood T cell repertoires in COVID-19. Sequenced by immunoSEQ multiplex PCR; TCRdb stores in-frame clones only, minus some. The sample carries about 320,000 clones, roughly 90% recorded once. Sequencing was performed on PBMCs or T cells enriched from blood (not recorded which). The receptors here all came from a woman under 40 who had been exposed to COVID-19.

This chain joins TRBV4-2 and TRBJ2-6; D may be TRBD1 (6 bases). CDR1 is LGHNA and CDR2 is YNFKEQ in the germline V gene. The CDR3 consists of 19 residues. The ends were cut back, 1 base at V and 2 bases at J, with 18 bases in the middle. As DNA, the CDR3 is TGTGCCAGCAGCCAAGTATCACAGGGCGTGGTAGCTGGGGCCAACGTCCTGACTTTC. Translating it yields CASSQVSQGVVAGANVLTF.

As concerns this clone: This sample also contains other DNA sequences that code for the same CDR3. The chain joins TRBV5-1 to TRBJ1-1; D call uncertain. The CDR3 has 13 amino acids. Trimming took off 0 bases at V and 4 bases at J, with 7 bases between the two ends. Per the germline V gene, CDR1 is SGHRS and CDR2 is YFSETQ. DNA of the CDR3: TGCGCCAGCAGCTTGGCGGGAGTCACTGAAGCTTTCTTT. Translated, it gives CASSLAGVTEAFF.

The chain combines TRBV6-4 with TRBJ2-1; the match to TRBD2 covers 9 bases. The CDR3 extends over 15 amino acids. Trimming took 0 bases from V and 4 from J; bases not matched to a gene: 1. The V gene's germline CDR1 is MRHNA and CDR2 SNTAGT. The CDR3: CASSDSAGGYNEQFF. The CDR3 coding sequence is TGTGCCAGCAGTGACTCTGCGGGGGGGTACAATGAGCAGTTCTTC.

The V call is TRBV6-2 or TRBV6-3, the J call TRBJ2-3; TRBD2 matches at 10 bases. The CDR3 is 19 amino acids. After removal of 0 bases from V and 0 bases from J, the junction contained 9 bases not matched to a gene. Germline V gene lookup returns CDR1 MNHEY and CDR2 SVGEGT. The DNA for the CDR3 is TGTGCCAGCAGTTACTCGTTGATAGCGGGGGGCGATAGCACAGATACGCAGTATTTT. It yields the protein CASSYSLIAGGDSTDTQYF.

The V call is TRBV2, the J call TRBJ2-1; D remains ambiguous. Trimming stripped 8 bases from V and 7 bases from J, with 12 bases between. The CDR3 spans 12 residues. Germline assignment: CDR1 SNHLY and CDR2 FYNNEI. The CDR3 loop is CASWVTRNEQFF. The CDR3 DNA is TGTGCCAGCTGGGTAACGCGGAATGAGCAGTTCTTC.

CDR3 sequence (DNA): TGCGCCAGCAGCCAAGGATCGGGCTACGAGCAGTACTTC. The encoded protein is CASSQGSGYEQYF. The genes are TRBV4-3 and TRBJ2-7; D is unresolved. The V end was cut by 1 base, the J end by 3 bases, with 7 bases between. CDR3 length equals 13 residues. Germline lookup yields CDR1 LGHNA and CDR2 YSLEER.

This chain uses TRBV11-2 with TRBJ1-6, with 9 bases lining up with TRBD1. The junction had 11 bases not matched to a gene; V was cut back by 6 bases and J by 8 bases. The CDR3 spans 16 residues. Germline CDR1 SGHAT, CDR2 FQNNGV. CDR3: CASRPGTGISYSPLHF. The CDR3 nucleotides are TGTGCCAGCAGACCCGGGACAGGGATTAGCTATTCACCCCTCCACTTT.

Only one count was recorded for this clone. In nucleotides, the CDR3 is TGTGCCAGCAGATCGGAGCACGTTTTTGGAAACACCATATATTTT. Encoded protein: CASRSEHVFGNTIYF. The J gene is TRBJ1-3, the V gene TRBV6-5; D uncertain. CDR1 and CDR2 from the germline V gene are MNHEY and SVGAGI. Trimming cost V 6 bases and J 3 bases, with 15 bases left between them. This CDR3 comprises 15 residues.

The V and J genes are TRBV19 and TRBJ1-3, with D hard to call. The germline V gene has CDR1 LNHDA and CDR2 SQIVND (reference sequence). Trimming left V 1 base short and J 0 bases short, with 10 bases between. The CDR3 loop spans 16 amino acids. The CDR3: CASSIGARPSGNTIYF. CDR3 DNA sequence: TGTGCCAGTAGTATAGGTGCGCGCCCCTCTGGAAACACCATATATTTT.

This chain joins TRBV4-2 and TRBJ1-1, with D possibly TRBD1 on 5 matching bases. The CDR3 sequence is 17 residues long. Germline assignment: CDR1 LGHNA and CDR2 YNFKEQ. Between the trimmed V and J ends, which lost 0 bases and 1 base, there was a span of 15 bases. As DNA, the CDR3 is TGTGCCAGCAGCCAAGATCTCAGGGCAGGTACGAACACTGAAGCTTTCTTT. It is translated as CASSQDLRAGTNTEAFF.

The rearrangement uses TRBV3-1 (or the pseudogene TRBV3-2) and TRBJ1-1, with 8 bases identical to TRBD1. J was trimmed by 5 bases and V by 5 bases; bases with no gene match: 1. Germline V lookup: CDR1 LGHDT, CDR2 YNNKEL (reference sequence). CDR3 size: 12 residues. The CDR3 region has the DNA TGTGCCAGCAGCAGGACAGGGACTGAAGCTTTCTTT. Its translation is CASSRTGTEAFF.

The rearrangement links TRBV29-1 to TRBJ2-1; a weak D match, TRBD1 (6 bases). CDR1 and CDR2 (germline): SQVTM, ANQGSEA. The length of the CDR3 is 16 residues. V gave up 6 bases and J gave up 1 base, with 19 bases separating them. The CDR3 protein is CSVAPTGDHSYNEQFF. The CDR3 region has the DNA TGCAGCGTCGCCCCGACAGGTGACCATTCCTACAATGAGCAGTTCTTC.

This chain uses TRBV5-6 with TRBJ1-2, with a tentative D call TRBD1 (5 bases). The V and J ends lost 7 bases and 8 bases respectively, with 18 bases between them. CDR3 length equals 13 residues. Germline CDR1 SGHDT, CDR2 YYEEEE. The CDR3 DNA follows: TGTGCCAGCCGAAGAAGCAGGGTAGAAGGCTACACCTTC. The encoded protein is CASRRSRVEGYTF.

J is TRBJ2-7 and V is TRBV27; tentatively, D is TRBD1 (6 bases). Germline CDR1 and CDR2: MNHEY and SMNVEV (reference sequence). Trimming removed 8 bases from V and 3 bases from J, with 11 bases in between. This CDR3 has 12 residues. The CDR3 DNA follows: TGTGCCAGCCGGACAGACCACTACGAGCAGTACTTC. Its translation is CASRTDHYEQYF.

This rearrangement joins TRBV5-1 to TRBJ1-2, with 9 bases matching TRBD1. V gave up 1 base and J gave up 4 bases; unmatched junction bases: 11. The germline CDR1 and CDR2 sequences are SGHRS and YFSETQ. CDR3 length: 17 residues. CDR3 amino acids: CASSLTGGPRGSYGYTF. The DNA for the CDR3 is TGCGCCAGCAGCTTGACAGGGGGCCCCCGAGGGAGCTATGGCTACACCTTC.

The chain couples TRBV5-6 to TRBJ1-1, with D perhaps TRBD1 (5 bases). V lost 2 bases, J lost 1 base, and 6 bases lay in between. The CDR3 has 13 residues. Per the germline V gene, CDR1 is SGHDT and CDR2 is YYEEEE. CDR3 region: CASSFGQNTEAFF. CDR3 in DNA: TGTGCCAGCAGCTTCGGACAGAACACTGAAGCTTTCTTT.

The J gene is TRBJ2-2, the V gene TRBV18; 8 bases line up with TRBD1. V was pared by 4 bases and J by 6 bases, with 4 bases of the junction left unmatched. The CDR3 covers 14 residues. The germline CDR1 and CDR2 sequences are KGHSH and LQKENI. The CDR3 reads CASSRTGTAGELFF. The CDR3 nucleotides read TGTGCCAGCTCACGGACAGGGACCGCCGGGGAGCTGTTTTTT.

This clone appeared once. The V and J genes are TRBV10-3 and TRBJ1-3; TRBD1 matches 8 bases. The CDR3 consists of 15 residues. V was clipped by 6 bases and J by 0 bases; unmatched bases: 4. Germline V lookup: CDR1 ENHRY, CDR2 SYGVKD. The CDR3 nucleotides are TGTGCCATCAGGGGACAGGAGAGCTCTGGAAACACCATATATTTT. It specifies CAIRGQESSGNTIYF.

The rearrangement links TRBV7-9 to TRBJ1-1; 7 nucleotides agree with TRBD1. The V gene's germline CDR1 is SEHNR and CDR2 FQNEAQ (reference sequence). With V trimmed by 1 base and J by 0 bases, 5 bases remained unmatched. The CDR3 is 16 residues long. CDR3 loop: CASSLGLGTVNTEAFF. Here the CDR3 DNA reads TGTGCCAGCAGCTTAGGACTAGGGACAGTGAACACTGAAGCTTTCTTT.

V gene TRBV11-2 combines with J gene TRBJ2-7; 7 bases agree with TRBD1. Germline CDR1 is SGHAT and CDR2 is FQNNGV. The CDR3 totals 17 residues. Trimming cost V 2 bases and J 5 bases; bases outside gene matches: 15. CDR3 nucleotides: TGTGCCAGCAGCTTAATGTTGGGTAACAGGGGTTTCGACGAGCAGTACTTC. Protein sequence: CASSLMLGNRGFDEQYF.

The genes are TRBV6-1 and TRBJ1-2; 10 bases match TRBD1. There are 15 residues in the CDR3. The ends lost 3 bases at V and 4 bases at J; junction bases unmatched: 5. Germline V CDR1 and CDR2: MNHNS, SASEGT. The CDR3 sequence is CASSDPGTGVYGYTF. CDR3 DNA sequence: TGTGCCAGCAGTGATCCCGGGACAGGGGTCTATGGCTACACCTTC.

This clone was observed a few times. J is TRBJ1-4 and V is TRBV6-5; 7 bases fit TRBD1. CDR1 and CDR2 from the germline V gene are MNHEY and SVGAGI. This CDR3 is 16 amino acids long. After removal of 3 bases from V and 8 bases from J, the junction contained 12 bases not matched to a gene. CDR3: CASSYRGRDSFEKLFF. CDR3 in DNA: TGTGCCAGCAGTTATAGGGGACGGGACAGCTTCGAAAAACTGTTTTTT.

This clone has a single count. V gene TRBV7-6 combines with J gene TRBJ2-2; possible D gene TRBD2, 5 bases. Germline CDR1 reads SGHVS; CDR2 reads FNYEAQ. V was pared by 5 bases and J by 4 bases, with 14 bases between. There are 15 residues in the CDR3. The CDR3 DNA sequence: TGTGCCAGCAGCCCGAGGGCGGTGAGCACCGGGGAGCTGTTTTTT. Its translation is CASSPRAVSTGELFF.

V is TRBV5-1 and J is TRBJ2-3; the match to TRBD2 covers 11 bases. CDR3 length equals 16 residues. Germline-derived CDR1 and CDR2 are SGHRS and YFSETQ. The junction had 5 bases not matched to a gene; V was cut back by 0 bases and J by 5 bases. CDR3 nucleotide sequence: TGCGCCAGCAGCTTGGTTGCTAGCGGGGGGAAAGATACGCAGTATTTT. Its translation: CASSLVASGGKDTQYF.

The chain employs TRBV3-1 (or the pseudogene TRBV3-2) and TRBJ2-7; 10 nucleotides match TRBD2. With V trimmed by 2 bases and J by 3 bases, 4 bases remained unmatched. This CDR3 is built from 15 residues. From germline, CDR1 is LGHDT and CDR2 YNNKEL (reference sequence). The CDR3 loop reads CASSQSGGGFYEQYF. The DNA for the CDR3 is TGTGCCAGCAGCCAAAGCGGGGGGGGTTTCTACGAGCAGTACTTC.

The chain employs TRBV28 and TRBJ2-7, with D perhaps matching TRBD2 (6 bases). The germline gives CDR1 MDHEN, CDR2 SYDVKM. V was cut by 6 bases and J by 2 bases, with 11 bases left in between. The CDR3 is made up of 13 amino acids. The CDR3 region is CASSLTGAYEQYF. The CDR3, as DNA: TGTGCCAGCAGCCTAACGGGGGCCTACGAGCAGTACTTC.

V usage is TRBV3-1 (or the pseudogene TRBV3-2) and J usage is TRBJ1-1; D is perhaps TRBD1 (5 bases). The CDR3 extends over 15 amino acids. Trimming shortened V by 4 bases and J by 1 base, and 13 bases separated the two germline ends. Germline-derived CDR1 and CDR2 are LGHDT and YNNKEL (reference sequence). Here the CDR3 reads CASSPGAGGNTEAFF. DNA of the CDR3: TGTGCCAGCAGCCCAGGCGCGGGGGGGAACACTGAAGCTTTCTTT.

The J gene is TRBJ2-7, the V gene TRBV15, with D tentatively TRBD1 (5 bases). Trimming took 2 bases from V and 2 from J, leaving 13 bases between them. Germline CDR1 is LNHNV and CDR2 is YYDKDF (reference sequence). The length of the CDR3 is 15 residues. In DNA form, the CDR3 reads TGTGCCACCAGCAGAACCAAAGCAGGGACCTACGAGCAGTACTTC. Translating gives CATSRTKAGTYEQYF.

This rearrangement joins TRBV7-9 to TRBJ1-1; D possibly corresponds to TRBD1 (5 bases). V was pared by 7 bases and J by 8 bases, with 20 bases between. Per germline, CDR1 SEHNR and CDR2 FQNEAQ (reference sequence). The CDR3 length is 14 residues. The CDR3 DNA sequence: TGTGCCAGCACACCTACCCGACCGTCAGGGGAAGCTTTCTTT. Protein product: CASTPTRPSGEAFF.

This clone has only one observation. The chain couples TRBV19 to TRBJ1-2; TRBD1 matches at 8 bases. Germline CDR1 is LNHDA and CDR2 is SQIVND (reference sequence). V trimming: 5 bases; J trimming: 5 bases; junction bases outside the gene matches: 4. CDR3 size: 13 residues. The CDR3 DNA follows: TGTGCCAGTAGTGGGACAGGAGAATATGGCTACACCTTC. Amino acids: CASSGTGEYGYTF.

The sample holds one count of this clone. The genes are TRBV2 and TRBJ2-1, with TRBD1 matching 7 bases. The CDR3 is 15 residues long. Germline assignment: CDR1 SNHLY and CDR2 FYNNEI. The junction had 3 bases not matched to a gene; V was cut back by 3 bases and J by 1 base. The CDR3 sequence is CASSEVTGSYNEQFF. In DNA, the CDR3 is TGTGCCAGCAGTGAGGTGACAGGGTCCTACAATGAGCAGTTCTTC.